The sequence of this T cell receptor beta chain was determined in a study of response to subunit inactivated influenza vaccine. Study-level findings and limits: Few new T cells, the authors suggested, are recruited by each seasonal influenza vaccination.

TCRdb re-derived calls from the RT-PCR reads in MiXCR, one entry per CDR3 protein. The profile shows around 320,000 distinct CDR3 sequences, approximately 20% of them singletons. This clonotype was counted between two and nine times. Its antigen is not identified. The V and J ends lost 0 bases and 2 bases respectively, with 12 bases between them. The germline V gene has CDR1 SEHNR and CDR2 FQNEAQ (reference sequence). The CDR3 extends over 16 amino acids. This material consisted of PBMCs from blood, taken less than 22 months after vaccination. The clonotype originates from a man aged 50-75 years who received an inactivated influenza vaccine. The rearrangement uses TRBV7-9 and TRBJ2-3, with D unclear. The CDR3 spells CASSLAFPRNTDTQYF. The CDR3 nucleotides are TGTGCCAGCAGCTTAGCCTTTCCGAGAAACACAGATACGCAGTATTTT.